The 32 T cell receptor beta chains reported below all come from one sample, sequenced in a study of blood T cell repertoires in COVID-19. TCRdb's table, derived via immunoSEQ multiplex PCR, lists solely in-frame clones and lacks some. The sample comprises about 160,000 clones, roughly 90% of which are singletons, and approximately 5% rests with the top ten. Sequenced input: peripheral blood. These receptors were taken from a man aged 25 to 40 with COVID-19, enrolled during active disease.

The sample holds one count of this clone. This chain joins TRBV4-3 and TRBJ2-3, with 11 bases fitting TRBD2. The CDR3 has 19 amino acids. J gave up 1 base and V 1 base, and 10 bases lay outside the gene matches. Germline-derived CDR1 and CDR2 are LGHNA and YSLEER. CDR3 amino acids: CASSQVFVAGGPGTDTQYF. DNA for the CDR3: TGCGCCAGCAGCCAAGTCTTCGTAGCGGGGGGGCCGGGCACAGATACGCAGTATTTT.

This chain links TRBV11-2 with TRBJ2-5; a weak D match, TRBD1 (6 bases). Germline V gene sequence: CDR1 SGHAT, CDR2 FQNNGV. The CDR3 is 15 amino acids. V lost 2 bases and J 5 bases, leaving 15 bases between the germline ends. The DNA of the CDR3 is TGTGCCAGCAGCTTAAACCGACAGGAATCGGAGACCCAGTACTTC. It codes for CASSLNRQESETQYF.

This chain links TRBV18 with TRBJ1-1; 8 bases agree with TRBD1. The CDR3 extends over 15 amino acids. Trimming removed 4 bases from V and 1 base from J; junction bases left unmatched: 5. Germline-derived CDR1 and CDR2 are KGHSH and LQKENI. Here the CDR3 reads CASSQQGGTNTEAFF. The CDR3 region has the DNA TGTGCCAGCTCACAACAGGGGGGGACGAACACTGAAGCTTTCTTT.

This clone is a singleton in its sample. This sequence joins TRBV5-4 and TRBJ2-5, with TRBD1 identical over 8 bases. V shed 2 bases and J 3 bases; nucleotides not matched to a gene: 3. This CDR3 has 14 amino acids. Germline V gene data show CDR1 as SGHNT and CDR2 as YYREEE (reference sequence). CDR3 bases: TGTGCCAGCAGCTTTCAGGACAGGGAAGAGACCCAGTACTTC. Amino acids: CASSFQDREETQYF.

Here the CDR3 reads CASSDLSGSSYNEQFF. The CDR3 region has the DNA TGTGCCAGCAGTGATCTGAGCGGGAGCTCCTACAATGAGCAGTTCTTC. This chain joins TRBV2 and TRBJ2-1; 8 bases fit TRBD2. The trim removed 3 bases at V and 0 bases at J, leaving 4 bases unmatched. The V gene's germline CDR1 is SNHLY and CDR2 FYNNEI. The CDR3 covers 16 residues.

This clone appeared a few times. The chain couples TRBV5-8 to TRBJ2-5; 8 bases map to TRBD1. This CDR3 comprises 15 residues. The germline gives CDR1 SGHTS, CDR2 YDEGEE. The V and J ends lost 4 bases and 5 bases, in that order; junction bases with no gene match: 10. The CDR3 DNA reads TGTGCCAGCAGCGGCGAACAGGGGGTTTGGGAGACCCAGTACTTC. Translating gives CASSGEQGVWETQYF.

In nucleotides, the CDR3 is TGTGCCAGCAGTTCCCTCCCCGGGACAGGGGGCGTGTACAATGAGCAGTTCTTC. This codes for CASSSLPGTGGVYNEQFF. V gene TRBV6-2 or TRBV6-3 combines with J gene TRBJ2-1; TRBD1 matches at 12 bases. There are 18 residues in the CDR3. The germline V gene has CDR1 MNHEY and CDR2 SVGEGT. The V gene end was trimmed by 4 bases and the J gene end by 4 bases; junction bases not matched to a gene: 11.

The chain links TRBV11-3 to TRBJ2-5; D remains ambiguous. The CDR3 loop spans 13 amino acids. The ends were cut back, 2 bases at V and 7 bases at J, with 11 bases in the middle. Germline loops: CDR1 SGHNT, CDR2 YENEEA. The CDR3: CASSLYTEGTQYF. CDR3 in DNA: TGTGCCAGCAGCTTATACACAGAAGGGACCCAGTACTTC.

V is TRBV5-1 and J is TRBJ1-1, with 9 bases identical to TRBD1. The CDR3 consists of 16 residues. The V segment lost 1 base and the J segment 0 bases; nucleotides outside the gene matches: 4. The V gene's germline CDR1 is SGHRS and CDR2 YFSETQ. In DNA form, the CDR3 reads TGCGCCAGCAGCTTGACAGGGGGCATGATGAACACTGAAGCTTTCTTT. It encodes CASSLTGGMMNTEAFF.

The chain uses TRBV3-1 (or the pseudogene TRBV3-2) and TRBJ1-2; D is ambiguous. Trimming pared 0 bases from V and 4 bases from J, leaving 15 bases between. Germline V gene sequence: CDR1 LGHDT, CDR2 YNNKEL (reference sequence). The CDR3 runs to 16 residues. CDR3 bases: TGTGCCAGCAGCCAAGAATACCGGATACTAGCCTATGGCTACACCTTC. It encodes CASSQEYRILAYGYTF.

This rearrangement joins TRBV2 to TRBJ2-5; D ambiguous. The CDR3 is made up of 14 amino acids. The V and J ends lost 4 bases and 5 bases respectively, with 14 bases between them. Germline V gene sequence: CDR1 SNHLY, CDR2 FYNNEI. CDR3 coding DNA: TGTGCCAGCAGTGTGTGGAGTTCTGGGGAGACCCAGTACTTC. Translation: CASSVWSSGETQYF.

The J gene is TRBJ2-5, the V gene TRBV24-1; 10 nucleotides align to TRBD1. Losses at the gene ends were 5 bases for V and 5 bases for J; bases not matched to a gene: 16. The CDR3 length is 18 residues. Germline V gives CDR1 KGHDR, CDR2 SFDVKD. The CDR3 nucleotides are TGTGCCACCAGTGCCCCGGGACAGGGGCGAAGAGGGAAGGAGACCCAGTACTTC. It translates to CATSAPGQGRRGKETQYF.

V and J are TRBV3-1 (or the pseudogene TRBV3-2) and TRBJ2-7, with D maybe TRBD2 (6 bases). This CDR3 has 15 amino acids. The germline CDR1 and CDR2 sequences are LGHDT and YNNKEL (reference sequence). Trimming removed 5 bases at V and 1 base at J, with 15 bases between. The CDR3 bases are TGTGCCAGCAGCAACCTTCGGGACTGTTCCTACGAGCAGTACTTC. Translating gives CASSNLRDCSYEQYF.

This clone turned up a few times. CDR3: CASSFRGGGSGDTQYF. In DNA form, the CDR3 reads TGTGCCAGCAGCTTTAGGGGTGGGGGGAGCGGTGATACGCAGTATTTT. The V and J genes are TRBV11-1 and TRBJ2-3; perhaps TRBD2 as D (6 bases). Germline V gene data show CDR1 as SGHAT and CDR2 as FQDESV (reference sequence). There are 16 residues in the CDR3. V gave up 3 bases and J gave up 6 bases, with 19 bases separating them.

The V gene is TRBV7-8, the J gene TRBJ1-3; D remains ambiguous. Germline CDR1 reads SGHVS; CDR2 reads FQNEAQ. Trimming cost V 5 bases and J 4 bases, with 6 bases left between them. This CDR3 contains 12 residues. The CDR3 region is CASSPTGNTIYF. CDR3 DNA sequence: TGTGCCAGCAGCCCGACAGGAAACACCATATATTTT.

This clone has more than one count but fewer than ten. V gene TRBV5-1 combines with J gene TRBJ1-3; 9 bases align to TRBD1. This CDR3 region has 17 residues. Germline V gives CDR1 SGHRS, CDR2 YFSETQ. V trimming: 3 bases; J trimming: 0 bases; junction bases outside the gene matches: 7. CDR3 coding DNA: TGCGCCAGCAGCTCCCGGACAGGGGCGAGCTCTGGAAACACCATATATTTT. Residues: CASSSRTGASSGNTIYF.

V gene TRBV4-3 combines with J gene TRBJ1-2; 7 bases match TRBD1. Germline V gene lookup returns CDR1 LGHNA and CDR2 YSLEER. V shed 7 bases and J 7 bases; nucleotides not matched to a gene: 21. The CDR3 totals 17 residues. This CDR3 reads CASTARFQAGGFGGYTF. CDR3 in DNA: TGCGCCAGCACCGCAAGGTTCCAGGCAGGGGGGTTTGGTGGCTACACCTTC.

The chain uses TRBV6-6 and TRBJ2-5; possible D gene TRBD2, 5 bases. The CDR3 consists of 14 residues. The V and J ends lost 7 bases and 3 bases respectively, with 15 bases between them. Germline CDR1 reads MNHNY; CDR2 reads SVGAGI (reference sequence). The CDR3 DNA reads TGTGCCAGCACCCCTTGGACTGAAAAAGAGACCCAGTACTTC. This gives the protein CASTPWTEKETQYF.

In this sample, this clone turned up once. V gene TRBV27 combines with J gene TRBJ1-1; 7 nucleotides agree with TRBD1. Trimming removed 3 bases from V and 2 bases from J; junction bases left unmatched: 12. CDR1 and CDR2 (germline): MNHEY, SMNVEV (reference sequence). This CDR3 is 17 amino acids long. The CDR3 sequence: CASSLFYLGQTNTEAFF. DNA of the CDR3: TGTGCCAGCAGTTTGTTTTATTTGGGACAGACAAACACTGAAGCTTTCTTT.

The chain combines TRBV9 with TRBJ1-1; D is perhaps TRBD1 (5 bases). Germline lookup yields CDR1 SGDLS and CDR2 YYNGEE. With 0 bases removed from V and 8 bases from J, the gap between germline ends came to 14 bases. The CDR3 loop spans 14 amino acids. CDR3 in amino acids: CASSVGADSREAFF. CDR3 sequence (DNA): TGTGCCAGCAGCGTAGGCGCCGACAGTAGGGAAGCTTTCTTT.

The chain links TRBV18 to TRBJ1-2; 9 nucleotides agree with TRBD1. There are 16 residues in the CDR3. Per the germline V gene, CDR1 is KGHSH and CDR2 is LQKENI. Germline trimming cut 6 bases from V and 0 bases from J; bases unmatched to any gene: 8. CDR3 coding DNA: TGTGCCAGCTCCCCCGGGACAGGGAACGCTAACTATGGCTACACCTTC. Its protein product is CASSPGTGNANYGYTF. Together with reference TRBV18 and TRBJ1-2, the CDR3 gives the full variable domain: NAGVMQNPRHLVRRRGQEARLRCSPMKGHSHVYWYRQLPEEGLKFMVYLQKENIIDESGMPKERFSAEFPKEGPSILRIQQVVRGDSAAYFCASSPGTGNANYGYTFGSGTRLTVV.

CDR3 amino acids: CASSPRYDYTNTEAFF. The CDR3 nucleotides are TGTGCCAGCTCACCAAGATATGACTACACGAACACTGAAGCTTTCTTT. The chain employs TRBV18 and TRBJ1-1, with unresolved D. Trimming left V 2 bases short and J 1 base short, with 14 bases between. The CDR3 contains 16 residues. Germline V CDR1 and CDR2: KGHSH, LQKENI.

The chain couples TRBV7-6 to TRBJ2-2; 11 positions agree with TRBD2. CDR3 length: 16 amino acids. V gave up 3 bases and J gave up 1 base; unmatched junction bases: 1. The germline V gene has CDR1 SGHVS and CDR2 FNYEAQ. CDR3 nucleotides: TGTGCCAGCAGCTTCGGACTAGCGGGGAACACCGGGGAGCTGTTTTTT. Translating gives CASSFGLAGNTGELFF.

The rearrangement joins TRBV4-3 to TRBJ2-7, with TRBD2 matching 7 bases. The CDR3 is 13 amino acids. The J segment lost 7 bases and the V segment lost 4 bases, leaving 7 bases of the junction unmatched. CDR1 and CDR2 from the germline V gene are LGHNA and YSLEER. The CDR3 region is CASSRGREREQYF. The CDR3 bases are TGCGCCAGCAGCCGCGGGCGGGAGCGGGAGCAGTACTTC.

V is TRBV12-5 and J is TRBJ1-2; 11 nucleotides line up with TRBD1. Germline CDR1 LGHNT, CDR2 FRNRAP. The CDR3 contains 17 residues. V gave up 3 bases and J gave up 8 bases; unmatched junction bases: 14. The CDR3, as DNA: TGTGCTAGTGGTTTCTCAATACCGGGACAGGGGGAATGGGGCTACACCTTC. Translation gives CASGFSIPGQGEWGYTF. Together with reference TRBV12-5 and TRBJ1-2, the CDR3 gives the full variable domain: DARVTQTPRHKVTEMGQEVTMRCQPILGHNTVFWYRQTMMQGLELLAYFRNRAPLDDSGMPKDRFSAEMPDATLATLKIQPSEPRDSAVYFCASGFSIPGQGEWGYTFGSGTRLTVV.

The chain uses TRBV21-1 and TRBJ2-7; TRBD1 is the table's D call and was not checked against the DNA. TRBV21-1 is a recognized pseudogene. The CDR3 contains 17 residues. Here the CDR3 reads CASSTTSQGFSSYEQYF. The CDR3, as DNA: TGTGCCAGCAGCACGACGTCACAGGGTTTTAGCTCCTACGAGCAGTACTTC.

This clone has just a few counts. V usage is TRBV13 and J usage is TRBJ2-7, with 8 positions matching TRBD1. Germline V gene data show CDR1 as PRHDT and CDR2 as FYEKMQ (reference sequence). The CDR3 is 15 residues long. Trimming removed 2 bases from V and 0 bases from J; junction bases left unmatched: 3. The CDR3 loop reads CASSLTGQDSYEQYF. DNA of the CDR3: TGTGCCAGCAGCTTAACGGGACAGGACTCCTACGAGCAGTACTTC.

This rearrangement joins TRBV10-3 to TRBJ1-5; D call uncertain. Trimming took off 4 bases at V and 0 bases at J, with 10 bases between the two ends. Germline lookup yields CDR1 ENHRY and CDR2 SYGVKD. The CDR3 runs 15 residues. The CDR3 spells CAISAEFNSNQPQHF. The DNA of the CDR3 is TGTGCCATCAGTGCGGAGTTTAATAGCAATCAGCCCCAGCATTTT.

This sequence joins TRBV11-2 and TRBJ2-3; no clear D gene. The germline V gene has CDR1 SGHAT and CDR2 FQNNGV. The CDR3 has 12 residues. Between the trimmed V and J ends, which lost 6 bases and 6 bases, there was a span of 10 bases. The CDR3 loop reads CASRSSPDTQYF. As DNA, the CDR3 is TGTGCCAGCAGATCCTCCCCCGATACGCAGTATTTT.

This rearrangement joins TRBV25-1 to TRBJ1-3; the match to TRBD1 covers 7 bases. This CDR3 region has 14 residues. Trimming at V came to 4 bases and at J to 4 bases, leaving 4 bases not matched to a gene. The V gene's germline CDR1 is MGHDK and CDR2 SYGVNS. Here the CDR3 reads CASSGQGRGNTIYF. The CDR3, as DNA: TGTGCCAGCAGTGGACAGGGACGCGGAAACACCATATATTTT. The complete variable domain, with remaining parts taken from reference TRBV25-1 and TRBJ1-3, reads EADIYQTPRYLVIGTGKKITLECSQTMGHDKMYWYQQDPGMELHLIHYSYGVNSTEKGDLSSESTVSRIRTEHFPLTLESARPSHTSQYLCASSGQGRGNTIYFGEGSWLTVV.

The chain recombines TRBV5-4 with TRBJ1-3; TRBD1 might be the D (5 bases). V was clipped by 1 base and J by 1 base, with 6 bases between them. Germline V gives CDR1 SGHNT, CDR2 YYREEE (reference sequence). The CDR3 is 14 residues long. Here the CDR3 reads CASSLSGSGNTIYF. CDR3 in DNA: TGTGCCAGCAGCTTGTCAGGGTCTGGAAACACCATATATTTT.

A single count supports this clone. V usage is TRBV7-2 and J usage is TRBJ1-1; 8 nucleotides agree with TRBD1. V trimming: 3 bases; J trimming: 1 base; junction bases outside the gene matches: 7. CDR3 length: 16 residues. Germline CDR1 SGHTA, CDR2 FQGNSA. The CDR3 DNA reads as TGTGCCAGCAGCTTTCCCCGGGACAGGCCGAACACTGAAGCTTTCTTT. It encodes CASSFPRDRPNTEAFF.